A single sample gave rise to the 14 T cell receptor beta chains below, sequenced in a study of T cell responses to AZD1222 COVID-19 vaccine. Data came from immunoSEQ multiplex PCR; TCRdb stores just in-frame clones and leaves some out. The sample lists about 110,000 clones; about 89% were seen once. Sequences were derived from peripheral blood, sampled 28 days after the second AZD1222 dose. The source of these receptors is an adult who received the AZD1222 COVID-19 vaccine.

The rearrangement joins TRBV28 to TRBJ2-2, with TRBD2 as a possible D gene (5 bases). V lost 5 bases to trimming and J lost 5 bases, with 15 bases between them. There are 15 residues in the CDR3. Per the germline V gene, CDR1 is MDHEN and CDR2 is SYDVKM. CDR3 sequence: CASSVSRSGTGELFF. DNA for the CDR3: TGTGCCAGCAGTGTCAGTAGGTCGGGAACCGGGGAGCTGTTTTTT.

The chain links TRBV28 to TRBJ1-1; D gene uncertain. Germline loops: CDR1 MDHEN, CDR2 SYDVKM. Trimming stripped 6 bases from V and 4 bases from J, with 6 bases between. The CDR3 has 11 amino acids. The CDR3 spells CASSSGTEAFF. The CDR3 DNA sequence: TGTGCCAGCAGCTCGGGCACTGAAGCTTTCTTT.

V gene TRBV3-1 (or the pseudogene TRBV3-2) combines with J gene TRBJ2-2; 7 nucleotides agree with TRBD1. The junction had 3 bases not matched to a gene; V was cut back by 2 bases and J by 6 bases. This CDR3 region has 14 residues. CDR1 and CDR2 (germline): LGHDT, YNNKEL (reference sequence). CDR3 residues: CASSQLQGPGELFF. CDR3 nucleotide sequence: TGTGCCAGCAGCCAACTACAGGGGCCCGGGGAGCTGTTTTTT.

This sequence joins TRBV7-6 and TRBJ2-1, with D possibly TRBD2 on 7 matching bases. The germline V gene has CDR1 SGHVS and CDR2 FNYEAQ. Trimming removed 4 bases at V and 1 base at J, with 17 bases between. This CDR3 has 17 residues. The CDR3 DNA reads TGTGCCAGCAGCTCCAAGGGGGGGAGCGGGTCCTACAATGAGCAGTTCTTC. Translated: CASSSKGGSGSYNEQFF.

The CDR3 loop is CASSRGLAANTGELFF. The CDR3 bases are TGCGCCAGCAGCCGCGGACTAGCGGCGAACACCGGGGAGCTGTTTTTT. The chain couples TRBV4-1 to TRBJ2-2; 10 nucleotides agree with TRBD2. The J segment lost 0 bases and the V segment lost 4 bases, leaving 2 bases of the junction unmatched. CDR3 length: 16 amino acids. CDR1 and CDR2 from the germline V gene are MGHRA and YSYEKL.

V usage is TRBV3-1 (or the pseudogene TRBV3-2) and J usage is TRBJ1-2; D unclear. CDR3 length equals 14 residues. The germline V gene encodes CDR1 LGHDT and CDR2 YNNKEL (reference sequence). Trimming removed 0 bases from V and 5 bases from J, with 10 bases in between. The DNA of the CDR3 is TGTGCCAGCAGCCAAGAAGGAACAGTTTATGGCTACACCTTC. Translating it yields CASSQEGTVYGYTF.

V and J are TRBV2 and TRBJ2-6; D not certain. The CDR3 totals 12 residues. The V gene's germline CDR1 is SNHLY and CDR2 FYNNEI. Trimming left V 8 bases short and J 0 bases short, with 2 bases between. The CDR3 reads CASSSGANVLTF. The CDR3 DNA sequence: TGTGCCAGCTCCTCTGGGGCCAACGTCCTGACTTTC.

J is TRBJ1-2 and V is TRBV4-1, with a tentative D call TRBD1 (5 bases). Germline-derived CDR1 and CDR2 are MGHRA and YSYEKL. Trimming left V 0 bases short and J 4 bases short, with 9 bases between. This CDR3 has 14 residues. CDR3 nucleotides: TGCGCCAGCAGCCAAGAGTGGCAGGGCTATGGCTACACCTTC. Translation gives CASSQEWQGYGYTF.

The chain carries TRBV10-3 and TRBJ1-2; the D is unclear. The CDR3 sequence is 14 residues long. V lost 0 bases and J 8 bases, leaving 13 bases between the germline ends. CDR1 is ENHRY and CDR2 is SYGVKD in the germline V gene. The CDR3 sequence is CAISESGELTGYTF. The CDR3 DNA follows: TGTGCCATCAGTGAGTCTGGAGAATTGACCGGCTACACCTTC.

The gene calls are TRBV25-1 and TRBJ2-7; D remains unclear. The germline CDR1 and CDR2 sequences are MGHDK and SYGVNS. V lost 1 base, J lost 0 bases, and 16 bases lay in between. This CDR3 spans 17 amino acids. CDR3 amino acids: CASSELGMRGDSYEQYF. CDR3 nucleotides: TGTGCCAGCAGTGAATTGGGGATGAGAGGTGACTCCTACGAGCAGTACTTC.

The rearrangement uses TRBV12-3 or TRBV12-4 and TRBJ1-1; D remains unclear. This CDR3 contains 13 residues. Trimming removed 6 bases from V and 2 bases from J, with 10 bases in between. The CDR3 coding sequence is TGTGCCAGCAGCTTCTCGGCTAACACTGAAGCTTTCTTT. Translating it yields CASSFSANTEAFF.

The V gene is TRBV6-5, the J gene TRBJ2-1, with D uncertain. The germline gives CDR1 MNHEY, CDR2 SVGAGI. V was trimmed by 4 bases and J by 0 bases, leaving 4 bases between them. The CDR3 loop spans 13 amino acids. CDR3 DNA: TGTGCCAGCAGTTGGGACTCCTACAATGAGCAGTTCTTC. Translation: CASSWDSYNEQFF.

The chain carries TRBV3-1 (or the pseudogene TRBV3-2) and TRBJ2-2; D uncertain. Germline CDR1 reads LGHDT; CDR2 reads YNNKEL (reference sequence). V was shortened by 4 bases and J by 7 bases, with 10 bases between the two germline ends. The CDR3 spans 13 residues. In DNA, the CDR3 is TGTGCCAGCAGCCGGACCCGTGGCGGGGAGCTGTTTTTT. This sequence encodes CASSRTRGGELFF.

The J gene is TRBJ2-1, the V gene TRBV7-6; 8 bases agree with TRBD1. Germline V gene data show CDR1 as SGHVS and CDR2 as FNYEAQ. This CDR3 region has 14 residues. Trimming took 5 bases from V and 5 from J; bases not matched to a gene: 5. The CDR3 DNA reads as TGTGCCAGCAGCGCCAGACAGGGGAACAATGAGCAGTTCTTC. Protein sequence: CASSARQGNNEQFF.